The subject of this entry is one TCR beta chain. No antigen is known for it. V was clipped by 4 bases and J by 5 bases, with 12 bases between them. Germline CDR1 and CDR2: SGHNT and YYREEE (reference sequence). The CDR3 consists of 13 residues. The study ran its PCR with 60 Vbeta and 13 Jbeta primers. Method: immunoSEQ multiplex PCR; TCRdb's copy keeps in-frame clones and lacks some. This sample has 170,000 or so clones, with nearly 80% found just once. This specimen comes from a study of cytomegalovirus exposure and HLA in healthy donors. Study context: The 100 million to 140 million unique TCR beta sequences, from some 170 million T cells, were found by an earlier analysis. An early release of data contained 80 million to 85 million unique TCRs, which came from HLA-typed donors.

Whole-study findings and limits: As a later analysis showed, several of the most significant clusters appeared to be linked to common viral pathogens.

This chain joins TRBV5-4 and TRBJ1-2; TRBD1 is a possible D gene (6 bases). The source is a woman aged 40 to 50 in good health and CMV-seronegative. Material for sequencing was PBMCs. In DNA, the CDR3 is TGTGCCAGCAGCCCCCCGACAGGTTATGGCTACACCTTC. It encodes CASSPPTGYGYTF.